This T cell receptor (beta chain) was documented in a study of T cells after yellow fever vaccination. Study-wide background: SMART-Seq v4 Ultra Low Input prepared the low-cell-number fractions.

Notes on the study in general: The booster response re-showed most primary clones: roughly 97% CD4, around 87% CD8.

Generation of TCR cDNA used 5'RACE template switching (which added a universal primer site and UMIs). TCRdb re-analysed the 5' RACE reads in MiXCR, keeping a single row per CDR3 protein. The sample consists of some 200,000 distinct CDR3 sequences, roughly 11% of them appearing once. Germline-derived CDR1 and CDR2 are LGHDT and YNNKEL (reference sequence). The CDR3 contains 14 residues. V gave up 0 bases and J gave up 6 bases, with 8 bases separating them. The sample holds a few counts of this clonotype. No antigen is known for it. This sequence originates from a man between 18 and 35 years old who received the YFV17D yellow fever vaccine. The sequences come from CD8+ T cells sorted from PBMCs, collected 15 days after the yellow fever booster vaccination. The chain is built from TRBV3-1 and TRBJ2-2; unclear D gene. The CDR3 nucleotides read TGTGCCAGCAGCCAAGAGGCCATCGCCGGGGAGCTGTTTTTT. It specifies CASSQEAIAGELFF.